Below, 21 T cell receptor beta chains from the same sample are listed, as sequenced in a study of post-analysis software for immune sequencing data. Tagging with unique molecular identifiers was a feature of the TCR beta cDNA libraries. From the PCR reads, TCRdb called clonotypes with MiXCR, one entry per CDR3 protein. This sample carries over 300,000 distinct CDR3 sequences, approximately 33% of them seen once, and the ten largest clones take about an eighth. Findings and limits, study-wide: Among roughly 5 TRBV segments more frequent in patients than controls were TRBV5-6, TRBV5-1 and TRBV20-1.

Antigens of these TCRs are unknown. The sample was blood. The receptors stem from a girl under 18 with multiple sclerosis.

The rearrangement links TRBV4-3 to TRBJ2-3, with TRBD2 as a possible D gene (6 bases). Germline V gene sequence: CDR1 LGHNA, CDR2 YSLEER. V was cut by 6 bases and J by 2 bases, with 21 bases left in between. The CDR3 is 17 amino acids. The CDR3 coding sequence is TGCGCCAGCAGTCGCCACGGGACGGGGGAGATCACAGATACGCAGTATTTT. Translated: CASSRHGTGEITDTQYF.

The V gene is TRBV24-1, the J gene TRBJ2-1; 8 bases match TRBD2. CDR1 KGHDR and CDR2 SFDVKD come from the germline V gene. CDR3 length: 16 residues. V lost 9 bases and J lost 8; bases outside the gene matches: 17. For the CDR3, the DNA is TGTGCCACCTCGGATCCCACTAGCGGACCCTCCCATGAGCAGTTCTTC. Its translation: CATSDPTSGPSHEQFF.

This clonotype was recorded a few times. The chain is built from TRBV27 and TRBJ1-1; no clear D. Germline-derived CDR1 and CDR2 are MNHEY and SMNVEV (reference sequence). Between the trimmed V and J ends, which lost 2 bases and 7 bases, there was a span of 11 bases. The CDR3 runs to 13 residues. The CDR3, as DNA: TGTGCCAGCAGTTTAGGAGGACGGGGTGAAGCTTTCTTT. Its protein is CASSLGGRGEAFF.

The CDR3 region is CAIGPGANEQFF. CDR3 coding DNA: TGTGCCATAGGTCCTGGGGCCAATGAGCAGTTCTTC. This chain joins TRBV6-1 and TRBJ2-1; possibly TRBD1 for D (5 bases). CDR1 is MNHNS, CDR2 SASEGT, per germline. V was shortened by 10 bases and J by 6 bases, with 13 bases between the two germline ends. The CDR3 spans 12 residues.

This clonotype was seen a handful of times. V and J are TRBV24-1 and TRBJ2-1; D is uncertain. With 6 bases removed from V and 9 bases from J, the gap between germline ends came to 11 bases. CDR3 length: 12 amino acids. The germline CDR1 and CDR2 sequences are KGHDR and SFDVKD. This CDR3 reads CATSSGRFEQFF. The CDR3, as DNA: TGTGCCACCAGTTCAGGTCGTTTTGAGCAGTTCTTC.

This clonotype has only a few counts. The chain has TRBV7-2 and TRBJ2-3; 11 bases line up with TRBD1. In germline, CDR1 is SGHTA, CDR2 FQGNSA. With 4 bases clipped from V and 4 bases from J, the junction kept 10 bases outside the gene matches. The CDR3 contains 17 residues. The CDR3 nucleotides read TGTGCCAGCAGCTACTGGACAGGGGGCCTCGTCGCAGATACGCAGTATTTT. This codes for CASSYWTGGLVADTQYF.

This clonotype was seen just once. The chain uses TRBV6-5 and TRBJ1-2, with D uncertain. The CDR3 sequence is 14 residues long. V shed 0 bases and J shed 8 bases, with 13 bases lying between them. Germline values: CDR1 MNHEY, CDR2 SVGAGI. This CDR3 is CASSYSTFYGGYTF. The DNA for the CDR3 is TGTGCCAGCAGTTACTCGACCTTTTATGGCGGCTACACCTTC.

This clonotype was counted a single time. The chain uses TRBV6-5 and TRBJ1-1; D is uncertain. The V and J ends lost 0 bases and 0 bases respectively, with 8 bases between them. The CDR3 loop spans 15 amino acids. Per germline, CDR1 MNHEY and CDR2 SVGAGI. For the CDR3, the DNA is TGTGCCAGCAGTTACTCGTCCGGAGTGAACACTGAAGCTTTCTTT. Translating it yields CASSYSSGVNTEAFF.

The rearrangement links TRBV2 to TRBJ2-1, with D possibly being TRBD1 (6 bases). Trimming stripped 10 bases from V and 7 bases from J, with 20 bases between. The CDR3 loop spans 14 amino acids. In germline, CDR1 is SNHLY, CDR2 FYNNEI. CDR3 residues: CATWDIRHGNEQFF. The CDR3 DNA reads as TGTGCCACCTGGGACATTCGACACGGAAATGAGCAGTTCTTC.

CDR3 sequence reads: CAIKGLAGETDTQYF. In DNA, the CDR3 is TGTGCCATCAAGGGACTAGCGGGTGAGACGGATACGCAGTATTTT. The chain is built from TRBV10-3 and TRBJ2-3; 12 bases align to TRBD2. This CDR3 contains 15 residues. Per the germline V gene, CDR1 is ENHRY and CDR2 is SYGVKD. The J segment lost 6 bases and the V segment lost 7 bases, leaving 8 bases of the junction unmatched.

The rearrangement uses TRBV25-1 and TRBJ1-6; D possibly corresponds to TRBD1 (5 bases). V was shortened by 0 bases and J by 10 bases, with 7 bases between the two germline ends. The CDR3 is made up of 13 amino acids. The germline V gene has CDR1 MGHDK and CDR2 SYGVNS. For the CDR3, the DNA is TGTGCCAGCAGTGAATATAGGGGATCACCCCTCCACTTT. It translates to CASSEYRGSPLHF.

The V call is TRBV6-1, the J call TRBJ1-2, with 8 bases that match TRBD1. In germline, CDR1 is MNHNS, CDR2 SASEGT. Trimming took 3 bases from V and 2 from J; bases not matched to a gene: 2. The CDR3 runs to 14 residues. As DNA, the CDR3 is TGTGCCAGCAGTGAGCGACAGGGGAACTATGGCTACACCTTC. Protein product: CASSERQGNYGYTF.

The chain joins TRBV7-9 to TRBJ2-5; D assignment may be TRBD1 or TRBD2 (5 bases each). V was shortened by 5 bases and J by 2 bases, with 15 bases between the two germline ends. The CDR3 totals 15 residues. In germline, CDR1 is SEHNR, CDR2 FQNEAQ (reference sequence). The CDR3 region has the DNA TGTGCCAGCAGCCCCGCCGAAGAGGGGCAAGAGACCCAGTACTTC. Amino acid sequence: CASSPAEEGQETQYF.

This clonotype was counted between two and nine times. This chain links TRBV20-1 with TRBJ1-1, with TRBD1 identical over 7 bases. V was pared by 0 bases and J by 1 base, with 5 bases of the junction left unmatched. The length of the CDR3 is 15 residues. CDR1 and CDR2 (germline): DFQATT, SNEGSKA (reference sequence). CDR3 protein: CSARDPKGANTEAFF. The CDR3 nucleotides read TGCAGTGCTAGAGATCCAAAGGGGGCGAACACTGAAGCTTTCTTT.

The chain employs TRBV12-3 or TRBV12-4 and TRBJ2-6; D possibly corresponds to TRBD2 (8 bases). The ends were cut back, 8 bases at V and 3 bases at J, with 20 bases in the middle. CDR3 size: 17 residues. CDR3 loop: CASSNGRGLIGANVLTF. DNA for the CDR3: TGTGCCAGCTCCAACGGGAGGGGGCTAATTGGGGCCAACGTCCTGACTTTC.

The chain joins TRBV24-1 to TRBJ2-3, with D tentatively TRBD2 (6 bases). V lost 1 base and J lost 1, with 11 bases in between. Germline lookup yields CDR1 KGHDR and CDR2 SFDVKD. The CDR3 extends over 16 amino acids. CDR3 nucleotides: TGTGCCACCAGTGATTTCGGGTCTAGCGGCACAGATACGCAGTATTTT. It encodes CATSDFGSSGTDTQYF.

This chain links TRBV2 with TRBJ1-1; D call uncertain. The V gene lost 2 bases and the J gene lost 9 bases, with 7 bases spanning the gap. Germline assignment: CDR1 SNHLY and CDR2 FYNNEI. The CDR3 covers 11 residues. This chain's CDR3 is CASSELRKAFF. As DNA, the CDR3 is TGTGCCAGCAGTGAACTGAGGAAAGCTTTCTTT.

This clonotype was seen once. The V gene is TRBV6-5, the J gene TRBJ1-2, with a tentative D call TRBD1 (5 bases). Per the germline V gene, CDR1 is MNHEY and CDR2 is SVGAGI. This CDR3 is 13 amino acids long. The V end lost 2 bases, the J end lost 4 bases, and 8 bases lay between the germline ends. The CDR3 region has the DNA TGTGCCAGCAGTTACGGCGACAGCTATGGCTACACCTTC. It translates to CASSYGDSYGYTF.

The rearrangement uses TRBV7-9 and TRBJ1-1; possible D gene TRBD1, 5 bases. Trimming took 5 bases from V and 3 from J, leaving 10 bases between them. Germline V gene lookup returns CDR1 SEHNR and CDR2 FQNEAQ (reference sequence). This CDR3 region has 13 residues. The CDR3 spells CASSAKGYTEAFF. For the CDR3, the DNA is TGTGCCAGCAGCGCAAAGGGGTACACTGAAGCTTTCTTT.

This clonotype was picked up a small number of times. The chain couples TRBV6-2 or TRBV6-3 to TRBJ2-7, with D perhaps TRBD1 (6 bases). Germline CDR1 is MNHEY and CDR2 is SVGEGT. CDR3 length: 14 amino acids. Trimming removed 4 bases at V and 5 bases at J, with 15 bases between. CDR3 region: CASSWLGQSNEQYF. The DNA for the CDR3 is TGTGCCAGCAGTTGGCTGGGACAATCCAACGAGCAGTACTTC.

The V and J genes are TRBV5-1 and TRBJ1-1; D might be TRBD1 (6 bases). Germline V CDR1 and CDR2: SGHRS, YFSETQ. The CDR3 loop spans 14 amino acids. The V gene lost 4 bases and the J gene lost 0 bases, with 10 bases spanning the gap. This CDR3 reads CASSTGIMNTEAFF. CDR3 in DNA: TGCGCCAGCAGCACAGGGATTATGAACACTGAAGCTTTCTTT. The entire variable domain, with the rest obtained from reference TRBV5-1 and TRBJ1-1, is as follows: KAGVTQTPRYLIKTRGQQVTLSCSPISGHRSVSWYQQTPGQGLQFLFEYFSETQRNKGNFPGRFSGRQFSNSRSEMNVSTLELGDSALYLCASSTGIMNTEAFFGQGTRLTVV.